Listed below are T cell receptor beta chains from one sample, sequenced in a study of OX40 agonist ivuxolimab in advanced cancers. Clones were sequenced by immunoSEQ multiplex PCR, and TCRdb holds only the in-frame ones, with some missing. This sample yields roughly 67,000 clones, of which 87% are seen a single time; 3.5% to 5% belongs to the top ten. The sample consisted of CD4+ or CD8+ T cells sorted from blood, taken in a trial of the OX40 agonist ivuxolimab. These receptors all stem from an adult with an advanced solid tumor such as melanoma, head and neck, liver or kidney cancer. Both conserved end residues are trimmed from each CDR3.

j_call | v_call | cdr3_aa
TRBJ2-1 | TRBV5-1 | ASSYRTDNEQF
TRBJ1-5 | TRBV5-6 | ASSLAGVNQPQH
TRBJ1-2 | TRBV11-2 | ASSFSVNYGYT
TRBJ2-2 | TRBV25-1 | ASSFYSGELF
TRBJ1-6 | TRBV2 | ASSANRALGSPLH
TRBJ2-3 | TRBV6-5 | ASSYSRGTDTQY
TRBJ2-1 | TRBV11-3 | ASSLRVVNDEQF
TRBJ2-5 | TRBV11-3 | ASSGREETQY
TRBJ1-1 | TRBV9 | ASSVLENLNTEAF
TRBJ2-7 | TRBV27 | AAGQETYEQY
TRBJ1-1 | TRBV5-1 | ASSFEGTEAF
TRBJ2-7 | TRBV28 | ASSFNSYEQY
TRBJ2-3 | TRBV7-2 | ASSLVAGLTDTQY
TRBJ2-1 | TRBV27 | ASGGQTYNEQF
TRBJ2-7 | TRBV9 | ASSVGPLGPGEQY
TRBJ1-2 | TRBV2 | ASRLQGTYGYT
TRBJ1-1 | TRBV5-4 | ASSLGLTSSLMNTEAF
TRBJ2-5 | TRBV14 | ASSHRPAYQETQY
TRBJ1-2 | TRBV4-2 | ASSQVGREGYGYT
TRBJ2-7 | TRBV28 | ASSLQVSYEQY
TRBJ2-7 | TRBV29-1 | SVDFRKETSYEQY
NA | TRBV19 | ASSTSGLAGVGTYEQY
TRBJ2-7 | TRBV12-2 | ASRSRDRGSPDYEQY
TRBJ1-3 | TRBV27 | ASRNRVDGNTIY
TRBJ2-1 | TRBV30 | AWRGTVQDNEQF
TRBJ2-7 | TRBV28 | ASSLGQAASYEQY
TRBJ1-2 | TRBV6-5 | ASSYSEIGYGYT
TRBJ1-4 | TRBV19 | ASTTSGRTTNEKLF
TRBJ2-7 | TRBV19 | ASSLGLAGGFPEQY
TRBJ1-3 | TRBV7-6 | ASSLGQGGGNTIY
TRBJ2-7 | TRBV6-6 | ASSYAGAEQY
TRBJ2-1 | TRBV7-2 | ASSLEGGGAYNEQF
TRBJ2-2 | TRBV9 | ASSARDAGELF
TRBJ2-3 | TRBV4-3 | ASSQEHTQY
TRBJ1-6 | TRBV15 | ATSISSSYNSPLH
TRBJ2-7 | TRBV9 | ASSPGLASRHGYEQY
TRBJ1-2 | TRBV28 | ASSLNPNYGYT
TRBJ1-5 | TRBV6-1 | ATSPTGFSNQPQH
TRBJ2-3 | TRBV6-5 | ASSPRGHTDTQY
TRBJ2-7 | TRBV28 | ASSFGTGETYEQY
TRBJ2-3 | TRBV5-6 | ASSLADTQY
TRBJ1-2 | TRBV19 | ATGGQGRYGGYT
TRBJ1-2 | TRBV29-1 | RAGANYGYT
TRBJ2-7 | TRBV19 | ASSIGGNNEQY
TRBJ1-2 | TRBV21-1 | ASSKPGPGRGAYGYT
TRBJ1-1 | TRBV19 | ASSKQGRRTEAF
TRBJ1-3 | TRBV7-8 | ASSLEVFSGNTIY
TRBJ2-5 | TRBV6-5 | ASSYATGGETQY
TRBJ2-1 | TRBV5-1 | ASSLDRGSYNEQF
TRBJ1-2 | TRBV6-5 | ASSPEGRKRGYT
TRBJ1-2 | TRBV19 | ASSITLETNYGYT
TRBJ2-7 | TRBV6-1 | ASSDGTGNYEQY
TRBJ2-5 | TRBV6-5 | ASSFGGGQETQY
TRBJ2-3 | TRBV6-1 | ASSDWAWEGTDTQY
TRBJ1-1 | TRBV9 | ASSVVLGYTEAF